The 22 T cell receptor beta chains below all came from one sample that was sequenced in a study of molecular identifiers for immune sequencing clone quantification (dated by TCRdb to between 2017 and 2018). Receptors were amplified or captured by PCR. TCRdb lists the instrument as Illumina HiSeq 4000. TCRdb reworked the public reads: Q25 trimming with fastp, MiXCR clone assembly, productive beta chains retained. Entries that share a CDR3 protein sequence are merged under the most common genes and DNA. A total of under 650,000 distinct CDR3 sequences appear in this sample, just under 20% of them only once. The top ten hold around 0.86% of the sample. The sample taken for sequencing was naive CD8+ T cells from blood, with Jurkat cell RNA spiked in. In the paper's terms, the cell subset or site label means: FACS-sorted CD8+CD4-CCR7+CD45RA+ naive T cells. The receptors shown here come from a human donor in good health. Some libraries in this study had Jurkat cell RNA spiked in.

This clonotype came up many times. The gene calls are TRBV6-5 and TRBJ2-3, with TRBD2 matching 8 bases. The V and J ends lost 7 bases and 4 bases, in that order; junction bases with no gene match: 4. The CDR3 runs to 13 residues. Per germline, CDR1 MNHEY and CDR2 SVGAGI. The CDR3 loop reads CASTGGGADTQYF. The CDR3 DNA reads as TGTGCCAGCACGGGGGGGGGGGCAGATACGCAGTATTTT.

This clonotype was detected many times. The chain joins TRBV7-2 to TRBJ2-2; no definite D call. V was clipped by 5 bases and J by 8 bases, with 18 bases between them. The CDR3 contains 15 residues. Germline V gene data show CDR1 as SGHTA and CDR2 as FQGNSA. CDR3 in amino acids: CASSPKNLNRGELFF. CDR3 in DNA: TGTGCCAGCAGCCCAAAGAACCTAAATAGGGGGGAGCTGTTTTTT. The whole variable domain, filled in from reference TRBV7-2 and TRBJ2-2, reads GAGVSQSPSNKVTEKGKDVELRCDPISGHTALYWYRQSLGQGLEFLIYFQGNSAPDKSGLPSDRFSAERTGGSVSTLTIQRTQQEDSAVYLCASSPKNLNRGELFFGEGSRLTVL.

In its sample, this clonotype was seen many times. Here the CDR3 DNA reads TGTGCCAGCGCTACCAGCGGGAGCACAGATACGCAGTATTTT. Translating it yields CASATSGSTDTQYF. The chain links TRBV9 to TRBJ2-3, with D perhaps TRBD2 (6 bases). The V gene lost 7 bases and the J gene lost 0 bases, with 12 bases spanning the gap. The CDR3 has 14 amino acids. CDR1 is SGDLS and CDR2 is YYNGEE in the germline V gene.

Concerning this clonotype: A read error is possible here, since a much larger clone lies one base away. In nucleotides, the CDR3 is TGTGCCAGCAGTTACTGGGCCGGGGATGCGCAGTATTTT. This gives the protein CASSYWAGDAQYF. The chain combines TRBV6-5 with TRBJ2-3; TRBD2 is a possible D gene (5 bases). CDR3 length equals 13 residues. Germline V gives CDR1 MNHEY, CDR2 SVGAGI. The V and J ends lost 1 base and 10 bases respectively, with 12 bases between them.

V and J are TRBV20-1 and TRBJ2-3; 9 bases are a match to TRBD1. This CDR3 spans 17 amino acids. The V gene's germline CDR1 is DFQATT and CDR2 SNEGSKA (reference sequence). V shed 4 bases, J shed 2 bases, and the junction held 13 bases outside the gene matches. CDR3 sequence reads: CSATTGGEGRSTDTQYF. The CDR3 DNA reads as TGCAGTGCTACTACAGGGGGCGAGGGGCGATCCACAGATACGCAGTATTTT.

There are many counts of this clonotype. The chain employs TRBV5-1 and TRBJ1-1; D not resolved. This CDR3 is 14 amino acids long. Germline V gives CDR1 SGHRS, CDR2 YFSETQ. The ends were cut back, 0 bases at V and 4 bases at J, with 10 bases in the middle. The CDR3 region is CASSLASGFTEAFF. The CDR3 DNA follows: TGCGCCAGCAGCTTGGCCTCAGGTTTCACTGAAGCTTTCTTT.

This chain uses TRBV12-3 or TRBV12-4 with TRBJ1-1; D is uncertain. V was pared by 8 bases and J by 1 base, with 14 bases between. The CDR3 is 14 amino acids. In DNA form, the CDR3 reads TGTGCCAGCGGGGAGGAACGGTCGAACACTGAAGCTTTCTTT. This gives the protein CASGEERSNTEAFF.

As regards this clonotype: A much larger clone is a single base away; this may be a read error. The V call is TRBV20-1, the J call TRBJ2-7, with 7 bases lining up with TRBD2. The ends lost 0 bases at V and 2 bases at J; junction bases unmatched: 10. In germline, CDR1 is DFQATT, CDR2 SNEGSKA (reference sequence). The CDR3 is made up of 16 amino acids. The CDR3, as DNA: TGCAGTGCTAGAGATTATAGACGGGCGGGAGCCTACGAGCAGTACTTC. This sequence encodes CSARDYRRAGAYEQYF.

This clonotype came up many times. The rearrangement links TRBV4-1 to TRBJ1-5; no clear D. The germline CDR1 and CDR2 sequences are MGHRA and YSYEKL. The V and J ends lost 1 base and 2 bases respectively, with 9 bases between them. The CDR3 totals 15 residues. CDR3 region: CASSQGMGGNQPQHF. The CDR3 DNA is TGCGCCAGCAGCCAAGGGATGGGTGGCAATCAGCCCCAGCATTTT.

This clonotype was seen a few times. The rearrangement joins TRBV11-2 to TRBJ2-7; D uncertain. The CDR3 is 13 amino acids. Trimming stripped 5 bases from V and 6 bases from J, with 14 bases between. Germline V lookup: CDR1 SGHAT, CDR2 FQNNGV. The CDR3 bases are TGTGCCAGCAGCCCCACCCTAGGCGTCGAGCAGTACTTC. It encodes CASSPTLGVEQYF.

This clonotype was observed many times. CDR3 protein: CSVDEGSGWRETQYF. CDR3 nucleotides: TGCAGCGTTGACGAGGGCTCGGGGTGGCGAGAGACCCAGTACTTC. The chain combines TRBV29-1 with TRBJ2-5; a possible D gene is TRBD2 (5 bases). The CDR3 is 15 amino acids. V shed 3 bases and J shed 4 bases, with 18 bases lying between them. Germline-derived CDR1 and CDR2 are SQVTM and ANQGSEA.

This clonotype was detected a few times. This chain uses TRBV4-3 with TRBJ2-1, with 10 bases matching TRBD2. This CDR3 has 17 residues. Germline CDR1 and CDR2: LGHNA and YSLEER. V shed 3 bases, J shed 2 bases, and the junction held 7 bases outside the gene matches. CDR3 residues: CASSQIGLAETYNEQFF. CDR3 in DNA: TGCGCCAGCAGCCAGATAGGACTAGCGGAGACCTACAATGAGCAGTTCTTC.

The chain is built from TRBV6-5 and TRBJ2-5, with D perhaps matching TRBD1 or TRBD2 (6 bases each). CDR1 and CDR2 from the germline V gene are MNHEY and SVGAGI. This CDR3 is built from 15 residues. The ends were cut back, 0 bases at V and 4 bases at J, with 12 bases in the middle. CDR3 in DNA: TGTGCCAGCAGTTACTCACGGGGGCGTCCAGAGACCCAGTACTTC. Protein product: CASSYSRGRPETQYF.

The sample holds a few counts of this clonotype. Here the CDR3 reads CASSPPGTNTGELFF. As DNA, the CDR3 is TGCGCCAGCAGCCCCCCGGGGACGAACACCGGGGAGCTGTTTTTT. The chain recombines TRBV5-1 with TRBJ2-2; perhaps TRBD2 as D (5 bases). Germline V gene data show CDR1 as SGHRS and CDR2 as YFSETQ. The CDR3 runs to 15 residues. Deletions cut 4 bases from V and 0 bases from J, with 10 bases between. The variable domain in full, completed from reference TRBV5-1 and TRBJ2-2, reads KAGVTQTPRYLIKTRGQQVTLSCSPISGHRSVSWYQQTPGQGLQFLFEYFSETQRNKGNFPGRFSGRQFSNSRSEMNVSTLELGDSALYLCASSPPGTNTGELFFGEGSRLTVL.

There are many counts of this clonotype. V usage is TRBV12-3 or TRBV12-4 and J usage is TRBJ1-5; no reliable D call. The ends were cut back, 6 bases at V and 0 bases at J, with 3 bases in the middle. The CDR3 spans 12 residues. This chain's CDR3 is CASRYSNQPQHF. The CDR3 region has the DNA TGTGCCAGCAGGTATAGCAATCAGCCCCAGCATTTT.

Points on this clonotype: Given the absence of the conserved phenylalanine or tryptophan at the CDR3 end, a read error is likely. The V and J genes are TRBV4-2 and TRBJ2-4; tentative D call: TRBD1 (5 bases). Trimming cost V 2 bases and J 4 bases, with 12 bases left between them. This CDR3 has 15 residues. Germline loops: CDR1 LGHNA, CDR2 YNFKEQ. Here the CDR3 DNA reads TGTGCCAGCAGCCAAACGGACAAAGAAAAAAACATTCAGTACCTC. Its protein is CASSQTDKEKNIQYL.

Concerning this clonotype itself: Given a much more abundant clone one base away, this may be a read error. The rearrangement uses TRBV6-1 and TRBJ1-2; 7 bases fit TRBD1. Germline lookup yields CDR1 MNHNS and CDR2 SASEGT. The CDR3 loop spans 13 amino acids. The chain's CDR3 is CASCDRDNYGCTF. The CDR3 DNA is TGTGCCAGCTGTGACAGGGACAACTATGGCTGCACCTTC.

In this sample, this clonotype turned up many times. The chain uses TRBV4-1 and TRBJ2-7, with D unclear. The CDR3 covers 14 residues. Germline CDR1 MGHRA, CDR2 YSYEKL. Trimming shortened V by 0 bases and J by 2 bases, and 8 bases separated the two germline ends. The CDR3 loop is CASSQDWDPYEQYF. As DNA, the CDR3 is TGCGCCAGCAGCCAAGACTGGGATCCCTACGAGCAGTACTTC.

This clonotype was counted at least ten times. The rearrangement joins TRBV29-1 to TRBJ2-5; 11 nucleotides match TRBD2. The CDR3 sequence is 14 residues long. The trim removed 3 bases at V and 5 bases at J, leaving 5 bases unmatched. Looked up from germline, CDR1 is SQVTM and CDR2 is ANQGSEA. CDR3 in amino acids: CSVDLAGGPETQYF. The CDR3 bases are TGCAGCGTTGATTTAGCGGGAGGGCCCGAGACCCAGTACTTC.

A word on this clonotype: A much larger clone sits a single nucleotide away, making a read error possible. DNA for the CDR3: TGTGTCAGCAGCTTAGGGGGGAGGACTACAGAGACCCAGTACTTC. It translates to CVSSLGGRTTETQYF. The chain carries TRBV7-9 and TRBJ2-5; D is tentatively TRBD1 or TRBD2 (6 bases each). The CDR3 totals 15 residues. Germline V gives CDR1 SEHNR, CDR2 FQNEAQ (reference sequence).

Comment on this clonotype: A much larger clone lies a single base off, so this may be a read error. CDR3 coding DNA: TGTGCCAGCAGCCCGGACGGAAGGTCGGAAAAACTGTTTTTT. Translating it yields CASSPDGRSEKLFF. This chain uses TRBV7-6 with TRBJ1-4, with unresolved D. The CDR3 loop spans 14 amino acids. V gave up 5 bases and J gave up 8 bases, with 15 bases separating them. Germline V lookup: CDR1 SGHVS, CDR2 FNYEAQ.

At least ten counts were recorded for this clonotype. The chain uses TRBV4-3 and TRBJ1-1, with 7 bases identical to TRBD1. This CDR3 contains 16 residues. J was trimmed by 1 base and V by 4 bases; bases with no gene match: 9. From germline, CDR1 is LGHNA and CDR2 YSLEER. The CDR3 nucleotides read TGCGCCAGCAGCCCCCATTGGGGACAGCCGAACACTGAAGCTTTCTTT. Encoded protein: CASSPHWGQPNTEAFF.